What follows are 14 T cell receptor beta chains derived from one specimen sequenced in a study of blood T cell repertoires in COVID-19. Here immunoSEQ multiplex PCR was the method, and the copy in TCRdb shows in-frame clones only, minus some. The sample shows some 170,000 clones, around 80% of them seen only once. Sequenced input: peripheral blood. The receptor set was obtained from a woman between 65 and 79 years old with acute or convalescent COVID-19.

The chain is built from TRBV5-1 and TRBJ2-4; 8 positions match TRBD1. The CDR3 runs to 15 residues. Losses at the gene ends were 0 bases for V and 8 bases for J; bases not matched to a gene: 7. Germline V gene lookup returns CDR1 SGHRS and CDR2 YFSETQ. In nucleotides, the CDR3 is TGCGCCAGCAGCTTGGATGGACAGGGTGCTGACATTCAGTACTTC. The encoded protein is CASSLDGQGADIQYF.

This chain uses TRBV6-2 or TRBV6-3 with TRBJ1-2; D is possibly TRBD1 (5 bases). V dropped 5 bases and J dropped 5 bases, with 15 bases sitting between them. The CDR3 covers 14 residues. CDR1 and CDR2 (germline): MNHEY, SVGEGT. CDR3 sequence (DNA): TGTGCCAGCAGTCAAGAGAGGAAGGGGTATGGCTACACCTTC. This sequence encodes CASSQERKGYGYTF.

Comments on this clone: In the same sample, other DNA sequences code for this CDR3. J is TRBJ1-5 and V is TRBV15; D is perhaps TRBD1 (5 bases). The germline CDR1 and CDR2 sequences are LNHNV and YYDKDF (reference sequence). This CDR3 region has 15 residues. V dropped 3 bases and J dropped 1 base, with 10 bases sitting between them. The CDR3 loop is CATSRDPGSNQPQHF. In DNA, the CDR3 is TGTGCCACCAGCAGGGACCCAGGGAGCAATCAGCCCCAGCATTTT.

The V gene is TRBV5-6, the J gene TRBJ1-6; D ambiguous. The germline CDR1 and CDR2 sequences are SGHDT and YYEEEE. The CDR3 loop spans 16 amino acids. V gave up 2 bases and J gave up 6 bases, with 15 bases separating them. CDR3 residues: CASSFSGRGLNSPLHF. CDR3 nucleotide sequence: TGTGCCAGCAGCTTCTCCGGGAGAGGTCTTAATTCACCCCTCCACTTT.

The chain has TRBV21-1 and TRBJ2-2; TRBD2, the table's D call, lacks a check against the DNA. TRBV21-1 is annotated as a pseudogene. The CDR3 runs 19 residues. The CDR3 DNA reads as TGTGCCAGCAGCAAAGGTCGCTGGACTAGCGGGAAAAGGTGGGGGGAGCTGTTTTTT. Translating it yields CASSKGRWTSGKRWGELFF.

V and J are TRBV5-4 and TRBJ1-6, with no clear D. Trimming removed 0 bases at V and 8 bases at J, with 6 bases between. Per the germline V gene, CDR1 is SGHNT and CDR2 is YYREEE (reference sequence). The CDR3 has 13 amino acids. CDR3 nucleotides: TGTGCCAGCAGCTTGGTCCGGGATTCACCCCTCCACTTT. Translation gives CASSLVRDSPLHF.

V gene TRBV5-1 combines with J gene TRBJ1-1; no clear D. This CDR3 is built from 16 residues. Trimming shortened V by 4 bases and J by 1 base, and 17 bases separated the two germline ends. In germline, CDR1 is SGHRS, CDR2 YFSETQ. This chain's CDR3 is CASSLTGAGGNTEAFF. CDR3 sequence (DNA): TGCGCCAGCAGCCTAACGGGAGCTGGAGGGAACACTGAAGCTTTCTTT. The full variable domain, with the rest looked up from reference TRBV5-1 and TRBJ1-1, is KAGVTQTPRYLIKTRGQQVTLSCSPISGHRSVSWYQQTPGQGLQFLFEYFSETQRNKGNFPGRFSGRQFSNSRSEMNVSTLELGDSALYLCASSLTGAGGNTEAFFGQGTRLTVV.

With respect to this clone: Other nucleotide sequences in the sample specify the same CDR3. The CDR3 DNA reads as TGTGCCAGCAGTGAAAGGGGGACAGGGAGGAACACTGAAGCTTTCTTT. Protein: CASSERGTGRNTEAFF. The chain couples TRBV6-1 to TRBJ1-1; 9 bases map to TRBD1. From germline, CDR1 is MNHNS and CDR2 SASEGT. The CDR3 contains 16 residues. After removal of 2 bases from V and 1 base from J, the junction contained 5 bases not matched to a gene.

The chain uses TRBV21-1 and TRBJ1-1; the table's D call, TRBD1, was not checked against the DNA. TRBV21-1 is given as a pseudogene. The CDR3 spans 15 residues. CDR3 sequence: CASSRGTGGTAEAFF. In DNA, the CDR3 is TGTGCCAGCAGCAGGGGGACAGGGGGAACGGCTGAAGCTTTCTTT.

This clone was seen repeatedly, ten times or more. The V call is TRBV30, the J call TRBJ1-6; 7 bases fit TRBD1. The CDR3 extends over 13 amino acids. Germline V lookup: CDR1 GTSNPN, CDR2 SVGIG (reference sequence). J lost 6 bases, V lost 5 bases, and 4 bases had no gene match. The CDR3 nucleotides are TGTGCCTGGGGGAGGGACAGTAATTCACCCCTCCACTTT. This sequence encodes CAWGRDSNSPLHF. Complete variable domain (other parts from reference TRBV30 and TRBJ1-6): SQTIHQWPATLVQPVGSPLSLECTVEGTSNPNLYWYRQAAGRGLQLLFYSVGIGQISSEVPQNLSASRPQDRQFILSSKKLLLSDSGFYLCAWGRDSNSPLHFGNGTRLTVT.

The V and J genes are TRBV29-1 and TRBJ1-1, with D perhaps TRBD1 (5 bases). Looked up from germline, CDR1 is SQVTM and CDR2 is ANQGSEA. The V gene lost 6 bases and the J gene lost 3 bases, with 11 bases spanning the gap. The CDR3 covers 12 residues. CDR3 amino acids: CSVEGSDTEAFF. The CDR3 coding sequence is TGCAGCGTGGAGGGGTCCGACACTGAAGCTTTCTTT.

The chain couples TRBV6-5 to TRBJ1-4; D is possibly TRBD1 (5 bases). Trimming pared 2 bases from V and 3 bases from J, leaving 10 bases between. Per germline, CDR1 MNHEY and CDR2 SVGAGI. This CDR3 has 15 residues. CDR3 amino acids: CASSYAGPPNEKLFF. In nucleotides, the CDR3 is TGTGCCAGCAGTTACGCGGGGCCACCTAATGAAAAACTGTTTTTT.

The gene calls are TRBV7-9 and TRBJ2-5; no definite D call. This CDR3 is built from 13 residues. Germline V gene sequence: CDR1 SEHNR, CDR2 FQNEAQ (reference sequence). The V gene lost 7 bases and the J gene lost 4 bases, with 13 bases spanning the gap. The CDR3 DNA reads TGTGCCAGCACCCCCGGGTTACCAGAGACCCAGTACTTC. It encodes CASTPGLPETQYF.

The chain has TRBV7-9 and TRBJ2-1; D may be TRBD1 (5 bases). Germline CDR1 and CDR2: SEHNR and FQNEAQ (reference sequence). This CDR3 has 13 amino acids. V was pared by 0 bases and J by 9 bases, with 9 bases between. CDR3 region: CASSLAAQGEQFF. The CDR3 DNA reads TGTGCCAGCAGCTTAGCGGCCCAGGGTGAGCAGTTCTTC.